Listed below are T cell receptor beta chains from one sample, sequenced in a study of cytomegalovirus exposure and HLA in healthy donors. Generated by immunoSEQ multiplex PCR, the TCRdb table keeps only in-frame clones and is missing some. The sample carries some 96,000 clones, around 60% recorded once. The sample taken for sequencing was PBMCs. The receptors originated from a man in his 60s in good health and CMV-seronegative. Both conserved end residues are part of each CDR3. The D gene is left open where the match is weak. The size field is filled for only some rows; it gives once, few, many or a size class.

clone_size | d_call | j_call | v_call | cdr3_nt | cdr3_aa
- | - | TRBJ1-4 | TRBV2 | TGTGCCAGCAGTGAACTCTCGGGACTGAATGAAAAACTGTTTTTT | CASSELSGLNEKLFF
- | - | TRBJ1-4 | TRBV5-1 | TGCGCCAGCAGCCCCGGACAGAGGAATGAAAAACTGTTTTTT | CASSPGQRNEKLFF
- | - | TRBJ1-6 | TRBV1 | TGCACCAGCAGCCCCATTCCGGGGGTTGACTCACCCCTCCACTTT | CTSSPIPGVDSPLHF
- | - | TRBJ1-2 | TRBV9 | TGTGCCAGCAGCGTAGACCTAGAAGGAAGGGGCGGAGATGGCTACACCTTC | CASSVDLEGRGGDGYTF
few | - | TRBJ1-5 | TRBV27 | TGTGCCAGCAGTAGGGGTCTACGGGGGCAGCCCCAGCATTTT | CASSRGLRGQPQHF
- | - | TRBJ2-7 | TRBV6-1 | TGTGCCAGCAGTGAGGGCCTACTAGTAGTCTACGAGCAGTACTTC | CASSEGLLVVYEQYF
- | - | TRBJ2-2 | TRBV7-6 | TGTGCCAGCACCATTGGGACTCCTGGGCAGTATGGCGGGGAGCTGTTTTTT | CASTIGTPGQYGGELFF
- | TRBD2 | TRBJ2-7 | TRBV6-5 | TGTGCCAGCAGTTACCGGACTAGCGGCCGATCCTACGAGCAGTACTTC | CASSYRTSGRSYEQYF
- | - | TRBJ1-6 | TRBV6-5 | TGTGCCAGCAGTTACAACACAGATAATTCACCCCTCCACTTT | CASSYNTDNSPLHF
- | - | TRBJ2-7 | TRBV6-1 | TGTGCCAGCCTGGGCAGCTCCTACGAGCAGTACTTC | CASLGSSYEQYF
few | TRBD2 | TRBJ2-1 | TRBV7-8 | TGTGCCAGCAGCCTAGCGGGGGGGAATGAGCAGTTCTTC | CASSLAGGNEQFF
- | - | TRBJ1-1 | TRBV5-8 | TGTGCCAGCACTTTGTGGAGAGTCACTGAAGCTTTCTTT | CASTLWRVTEAFF
- | - | TRBJ2-7 | TRBV18 | TGTGCCAGCTCACCTTCGGTCGGCGGCGAGCAGTACTTC | CASSPSVGGEQYF
- | TRBD2 | TRBJ2-5 | TRBV4-2 | TGTGCCAGCAGCAAGAGTGGGACTAGCGGGGACCGGGAGACCCAGTACTTC | CASSKSGTSGDRETQYF
few | - | TRBJ2-5 | TRBV6-1 | TGTGCCAGCAGTCACCAGTACTTC | CASSHQYF
- | TRBD1 | TRBJ1-2 | TRBV29-1 | TGCAGCGTTTATGGGCAGGGGGCCTACTATGGCTACACCTTC | CSVYGQGAYYGYTF
- | TRBD1 | TRBJ2-6 | TRBV2 | TGTGCCAGCAGCCATGACAGGGATGCTGGGGCCAACGTCCTGACTTTC | CASSHDRDAGANVLTF